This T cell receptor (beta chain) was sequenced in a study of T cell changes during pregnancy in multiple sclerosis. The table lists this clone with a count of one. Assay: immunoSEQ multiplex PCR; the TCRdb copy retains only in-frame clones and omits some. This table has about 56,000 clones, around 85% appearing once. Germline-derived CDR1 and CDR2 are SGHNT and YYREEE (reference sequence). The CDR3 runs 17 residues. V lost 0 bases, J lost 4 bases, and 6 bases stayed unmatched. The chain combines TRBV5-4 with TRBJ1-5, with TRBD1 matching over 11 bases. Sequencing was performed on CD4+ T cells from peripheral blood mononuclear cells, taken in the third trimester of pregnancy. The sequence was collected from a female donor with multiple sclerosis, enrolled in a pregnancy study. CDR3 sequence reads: CASSLGGTGGHNQPQHF. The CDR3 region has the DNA TGTGCCAGCAGCTTGGGAGGGACAGGGGGACATAATCAGCCCCAGCATTTT.